Shown below are 32 T cell receptor beta chains from a single sample sequenced in a study of glioma-infiltrating T cells after dendritic cell vaccination. Sequencing was performed with immunoSEQ multiplex PCR; in TCRdb, only in-frame clones are kept and a portion is missing. The sample yields fewer than 85,000 clones, 70% to 90% seen once. Sequencing was performed on blood, taken before dendritic cell vaccination. These receptors all come from a human donor with glioblastoma.

The chain carries TRBV18 and TRBJ2-7, with 8 positions matching TRBD1. This CDR3 is 13 amino acids long. J was trimmed by 3 bases and V by 3 bases; bases with no gene match: 1. CDR1 and CDR2 (germline): KGHSH, LQKENI. CDR3 loop: CASSPGTGYEQYF. The CDR3 nucleotides read TGTGCCAGCTCACCTGGGACAGGCTACGAGCAGTACTTC.

This clone was counted once. The chain carries TRBV2 and TRBJ1-6; maybe TRBD1 (5 bases). Per germline, CDR1 SNHLY and CDR2 FYNNEI. The CDR3 runs 12 residues. The ends were cut back, 7 bases at V and 9 bases at J, with 10 bases in the middle. The CDR3 nucleotides are TGTGCCAGCAAGGAGGGGACTTCACCCCTCCACTTT. This translates into CASKEGTSPLHF.

The J gene is TRBJ2-1, the V gene TRBV10-2; 13 bases match TRBD2. CDR1 is WSHSY and CDR2 is SAAADI in the germline V gene. Trimming at V came to 6 bases and at J to 6 bases, leaving 5 bases not matched to a gene. This CDR3 comprises 15 residues. CDR3 loop: CASRLAGGPVNEQFF. In nucleotides, the CDR3 is TGCGCCAGCAGACTAGCGGGGGGGCCTGTCAATGAGCAGTTCTTC.

CDR3 nucleotide sequence: TGCGCCAGCAGCCTGACTAGCGGGGGGGCCGGTTCCTACGAGCAGTACTTC. It translates to CASSLTSGGAGSYEQYF. The V call is TRBV10-2, the J call TRBJ2-7; 14 bases align to TRBD2. Unmatched junction bases numbered 8, after V lost 6 bases and J lost 1 base. This CDR3 spans 17 amino acids. CDR1 and CDR2 from the germline V gene are WSHSY and SAAADI.

J is TRBJ1-5 and V is TRBV6-1; weak D call: TRBD1 (5 bases). Per germline, CDR1 MNHNS and CDR2 SASEGT. The ends were cut back, 6 bases at V and 7 bases at J, with 13 bases in the middle. The CDR3 runs 13 residues. The CDR3 is CASRQAGGQPQHF. The CDR3 DNA is TGTGCCAGCAGACAGGCCGGGGGGCAGCCCCAGCATTTT.

This rearrangement joins TRBV2 to TRBJ1-3; D is unresolved. The germline CDR1 and CDR2 sequences are SNHLY and FYNNEI. The CDR3 runs to 17 residues. Trimming took off 1 base at V and 8 bases at J, with 21 bases between the two ends. The CDR3 DNA sequence: TGTGCCAGCAGTGAAGTGGCAGTTCCGACTCGCGGCGACACCATATATTTT. Translated, it gives CASSEVAVPTRGDTIYF.

V usage is TRBV15 and J usage is TRBJ1-3, with a possible D match to TRBD1 (5 bases). Trimming stripped 1 base from V and 0 bases from J, with 13 bases between. Germline CDR1 is LNHNV and CDR2 is YYDKDF (reference sequence). The CDR3 runs to 17 residues. The CDR3 DNA is TGTGCCACCAGCAGAGTAACAGGACCCAGCTCTGGAAACACCATATATTTT. Protein: CATSRVTGPSSGNTIYF. Drawing the rest from reference TRBV15 and TRBJ1-3, the complete variable domain is DAMVIQNPRYQVTQFGKPVTLSCSQTLNHNVMYWYQQKSSQAPKLLFHYYDKDFNNEADTPDNFQSRRPNTSFCFLDIRSPGLGDTAMYLCATSRVTGPSSGNTIYFGEGSWLTVV.

The chain employs TRBV7-9 and TRBJ2-7, with TRBD2 as a possible D gene (6 bases). V lost 1 base to trimming and J lost 5 bases, with 12 bases between them. Germline V gene data show CDR1 as SEHNR and CDR2 as FQNEAQ (reference sequence). This CDR3 region has 14 residues. The CDR3: CASSLVGTDDEQYF. The CDR3 DNA is TGTGCCAGCAGCTTAGTCGGGACTGACGACGAGCAGTACTTC.

The chain recombines TRBV2 with TRBJ2-7; the D gene is possibly TRBD1 (6 bases). This CDR3 has 12 residues. V dropped 6 bases and J dropped 0 bases, with 6 bases sitting between them. Germline assignment: CDR1 SNHLY and CDR2 FYNNEI. Here the CDR3 reads CASRQGSYEQYF. For the CDR3, the DNA is TGTGCCAGCAGACAGGGCTCCTACGAGCAGTACTTC.

The CDR3 spells CASSQGDTYNEQFF. In nucleotides, the CDR3 is TGCGCCAGCAGCCAAGGGGACACTTACAATGAGCAGTTCTTC. The chain has TRBV4-1 and TRBJ2-1; possible D gene TRBD1, 6 bases. The CDR3 has 14 amino acids. Germline-derived CDR1 and CDR2 are MGHRA and YSYEKL. V lost 1 base and J 4 bases, leaving 8 bases between the germline ends.

The chain combines TRBV2 with TRBJ2-7; perhaps TRBD1 as D (6 bases). Trimming took 6 bases from V and 2 from J, leaving 14 bases between them. From germline, CDR1 is SNHLY and CDR2 FYNNEI. The CDR3 contains 14 residues. The CDR3, as DNA: TGTGCCAGCAGGCGGACAGCCACTGCCTACGAGCAGTACTTC. This translates into CASRRTATAYEQYF.

The chain recombines TRBV7-9 with TRBJ2-1; 10 nucleotides line up with TRBD1. Germline V gene sequence: CDR1 SEHNR, CDR2 FQNEAQ (reference sequence). With V trimmed by 1 base and J by 4 bases, 7 bases remained unmatched. The CDR3 is 17 amino acids. In nucleotides, the CDR3 is TGTGCCAGCAGCTTAGGGACCCCGGGACAGGGGTACAATGAGCAGTTCTTC. The encoded protein is CASSLGTPGQGYNEQFF.

The rearrangement links TRBV15 to TRBJ1-1, with D possibly being TRBD1 (5 bases). Germline CDR1 and CDR2: LNHNV and YYDKDF (reference sequence). V lost 1 base, J lost 6 bases, and 12 bases lay in between. The CDR3 contains 14 residues. Here the CDR3 reads CATSRVGGIAEAFF. The DNA of the CDR3 is TGTGCCACCAGCAGAGTCGGGGGGATCGCTGAAGCTTTCTTT.

The chain recombines TRBV10-1 with TRBJ1-5; D is unclear. Germline values: CDR1 WNHNN, CDR2 SYGVQD (reference sequence). V dropped 6 bases and J dropped 4 bases, with 10 bases sitting between them. The CDR3 totals 13 residues. In nucleotides, the CDR3 is TGCGCCAGCAGCGCGGGCCTAAATCAGCCCCAGCATTTT. It yields the protein CASSAGLNQPQHF.

The rearrangement joins TRBV6-5 to TRBJ2-6; weak D call: TRBD1 (5 bases). V lost 7 bases and J 2 bases, leaving 9 bases between the germline ends. This CDR3 is 14 amino acids long. From germline, CDR1 is MNHEY and CDR2 SVGAGI. The CDR3 DNA reads as TGTGCCAGCACTAAGACAGCTGGGGCCAACGTCCTGACTTTC. Translated: CASTKTAGANVLTF.

The chain carries TRBV9 and TRBJ2-7; 12 bases agree with TRBD2. V shed 1 base and J 2 bases; nucleotides not matched to a gene: 1. Germline values: CDR1 SGDLS, CDR2 YYNGEE. The CDR3 spans 15 residues. The CDR3, as DNA: TGTGCCAGCAGCGTAACTAGCGGGGGGCCCTACGAGCAGTACTTC. It codes for CASSVTSGGPYEQYF.

The count of this clone is one. V and J are TRBV5-4 and TRBJ2-7; D perhaps matches TRBD2 (5 bases). Germline V gives CDR1 SGHNT, CDR2 YYREEE (reference sequence). V was clipped by 0 bases and J by 6 bases, with 16 bases between them. This CDR3 region has 15 residues. For the CDR3, the DNA is TGTGCCAGCAGCTTGGCCGGAGGTCGGTCGGGCGAGCAGTACTTC. Translated: CASSLAGGRSGEQYF.

V is TRBV6-6 and J is TRBJ2-7; D remains ambiguous. CDR1 and CDR2 from the germline V gene are MNHNY and SVGAGI (reference sequence). CDR3 size: 12 residues. Trimming left V 7 bases short and J 3 bases short, with 10 bases between. This chain's CDR3 is CASKSSDYEQYF. For the CDR3, the DNA is TGTGCCAGCAAGTCTAGTGACTACGAGCAGTACTTC.

The rearrangement uses TRBV5-5 and TRBJ2-1, with D maybe TRBD2 (6 bases). The germline gives CDR1 SGHKS, CDR2 YYEKEE (reference sequence). V lost 3 bases, J lost 6 bases, and 22 bases lay in between. This CDR3 has 17 residues. CDR3 sequence: CASSSGVERSRRNEQFF. CDR3 coding DNA: TGTGCCAGCAGCTCGGGGGTAGAGCGTAGCCGCCGCAATGAGCAGTTCTTC.

The chain couples TRBV6-6 to TRBJ2-1, with D possibly matching TRBD1 (5 bases). The germline V gene encodes CDR1 MNHNY and CDR2 SVGAGI (reference sequence). The V end was cut by 8 bases, the J end by 7 bases, with 18 bases between. The CDR3 runs to 14 residues. CDR3 region: CASDRQGEENEQFF. In DNA form, the CDR3 reads TGTGCCAGCGATCGCCAAGGGGAAGAAAATGAGCAGTTCTTC.

The rearrangement joins TRBV4-1 to TRBJ1-1, with 7 bases matching TRBD1. CDR1 and CDR2 from the germline V gene are MGHRA and YSYEKL. V was pared by 7 bases and J by 1 base, with 18 bases of the junction left unmatched. CDR3 length equals 18 residues. CDR3 sequence: CASNPALDRAHENTEAFF. CDR3 nucleotides: TGCGCCAGCAACCCGGCGCTCGACAGGGCCCACGAGAACACTGAAGCTTTCTTT.

In this sample, this clone turned up a few times. This chain connects TRBV6-1 to TRBJ2-2; TRBD1 agrees at 11 bases. Germline V lookup: CDR1 MNHNS, CDR2 SASEGT. V lost 6 bases, J lost 7 bases, and 4 bases stayed unmatched. This CDR3 region has 14 residues. The CDR3 region is CASRDRGRDGELFF. The CDR3 region has the DNA TGTGCCAGCAGGGACAGGGGGCGCGACGGGGAGCTGTTTTTT.

The chain combines TRBV2 with TRBJ1-1, with 11 bases identical to TRBD1. The CDR3 is 15 residues long. Germline lookup yields CDR1 SNHLY and CDR2 FYNNEI. The J segment lost 5 bases and the V segment lost 3 bases, leaving 5 bases of the junction unmatched. The CDR3 is CASSEKDRGRTEAFF. The DNA for the CDR3 is TGTGCCAGCAGTGAGAAGGACAGGGGGCGAACTGAAGCTTTCTTT. Using reference TRBV2 and TRBJ1-1 for the parts outside the CDR3, the full variable domain is EPEVTQTPSHQVTQMGQEVILRCVPISNHLYFYWYRQILGQKVEFLVSFYNNEISEKSEIFDDQFSVERPDGSNFTLKIRSTKLEDSAMYFCASSEKDRGRTEAFFGQGTRLTVV.

The J gene is TRBJ1-2, the V gene TRBV6-1; TRBD1 matches at 7 bases. This CDR3 has 15 amino acids. With 5 bases clipped from V and 2 bases from J, the junction kept 8 bases outside the gene matches. The germline gives CDR1 MNHNS, CDR2 SASEGT. The CDR3 DNA reads as TGTGCCAGCAGTACACCCAGGGGGAAGAACTATGGCTACACCTTC. The encoded protein is CASSTPRGKNYGYTF.

The chain couples TRBV7-9 to TRBJ1-1, with TRBD1 matching 7 bases. Germline trimming cut 1 base from V and 1 base from J; bases unmatched to any gene: 0. Looked up from germline, CDR1 is SEHNR and CDR2 is FQNEAQ (reference sequence). This CDR3 region has 14 residues. CDR3 DNA: TGTGCCAGCAGCTTAGGACAGGGGAACACTGAAGCTTTCTTT. Its protein is CASSLGQGNTEAFF.

There are a few counts of this clone. V and J are TRBV21-1 and TRBJ2-7; TRBD2 is the table's D call and was not checked against the DNA. TRBV21-1 is a pseudogene locus. CDR3 size: 12 residues. CDR3 sequence reads: CASSSRVNEQYF. The DNA of the CDR3 is TGTGCCAGCAGCTCCCGAGTGAACGAGCAGTACTTC.

This chain joins TRBV11-3 and TRBJ1-2; D is undetermined. Germline V gives CDR1 SGHNT, CDR2 YENEEA. The germline V and J ends were trimmed by 6 bases and 0 bases, with 14 bases remaining between them. The CDR3 covers 15 residues. Here the CDR3 DNA reads TGTGCCAGCAGTCTAGGCGGGCTCACTAACTATGGCTACACCTTC. Translated, it gives CASSLGGLTNYGYTF.

The chain combines TRBV5-1 with TRBJ2-2, with 14 nucleotides matching TRBD2. From germline, CDR1 is SGHRS and CDR2 YFSETQ. There are 18 residues in the CDR3. V gave up 3 bases and J gave up 1 base; unmatched junction bases: 5. CDR3 bases: TGCGCCAGCAGCTGGGGACTAGCGGGGGCCTTGAACACCGGGGAGCTGTTTTTT. Translated: CASSWGLAGALNTGELFF.

This clone has just a few counts. J is TRBJ2-5 and V is TRBV5-6; D is unresolved. With 2 bases removed from V and 3 bases from J, the gap between germline ends came to 2 bases. Germline CDR1 SGHDT, CDR2 YYEEEE. The CDR3 has 11 amino acids. The CDR3 region is CASSFEETQYF. In nucleotides, the CDR3 is TGTGCCAGCAGCTTCGAAGAGACCCAGTACTTC.

This chain joins TRBV15 and TRBJ2-5; 9 bases map to TRBD2. The CDR3 loop spans 16 amino acids. Germline lookup yields CDR1 LNHNV and CDR2 YYDKDF (reference sequence). The V gene end was trimmed by 6 bases and the J gene end by 1 base; junction bases not matched to a gene: 9. The CDR3 region has the DNA TGTGCCACCAGAAGTGGGAGCGGGGGGACCCAAGAGACCCAGTACTTC. Encoded protein: CATRSGSGGTQETQYF.

V usage is TRBV11-3 and J usage is TRBJ2-1; 13 bases fit TRBD2. The CDR3 covers 15 residues. V shed 5 bases and J 6 bases; nucleotides not matched to a gene: 4. In germline, CDR1 is SGHNT, CDR2 YENEEA. CDR3 in DNA: TGTGCCAGCAGCCATCGGACTAGCGGGGGCAATGAGCAGTTCTTC. Translation gives CASSHRTSGGNEQFF.

Written as DNA, the CDR3 is TGTGCCAGCAGTGACTCGACGGCTAGCACTGAGCAGTTCTTC. Translated: CASSDSTASTEQFF. This chain joins TRBV6-4 and TRBJ2-1; perhaps TRBD2 as D (5 bases). CDR1 and CDR2 from the germline V gene are MRHNA and SNTAGT. Trimming took 0 bases from V and 9 from J, leaving 12 bases between them. The CDR3 loop spans 14 amino acids.